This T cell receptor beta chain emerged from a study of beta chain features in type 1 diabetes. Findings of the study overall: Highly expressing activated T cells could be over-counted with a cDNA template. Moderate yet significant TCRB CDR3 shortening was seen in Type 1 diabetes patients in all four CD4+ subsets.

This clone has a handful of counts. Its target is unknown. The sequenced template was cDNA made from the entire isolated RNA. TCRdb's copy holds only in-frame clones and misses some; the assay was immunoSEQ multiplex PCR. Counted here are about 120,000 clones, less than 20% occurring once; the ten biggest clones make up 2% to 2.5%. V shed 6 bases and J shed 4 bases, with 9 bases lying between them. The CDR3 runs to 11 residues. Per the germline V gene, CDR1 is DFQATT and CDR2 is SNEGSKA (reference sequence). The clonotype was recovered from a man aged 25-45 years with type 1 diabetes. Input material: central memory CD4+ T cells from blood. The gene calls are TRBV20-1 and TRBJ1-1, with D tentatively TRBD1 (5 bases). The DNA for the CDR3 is TGCAGTGCGGGGGGTTTCACTGAAGCTTTCTTT. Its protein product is CSAGGFTEAFF.